These 20 T cell receptor beta chains originate from one sample sequenced in a study of blood T cell repertoires in COVID-19 (dated by TCRdb to 2018 to 2020). Libraries were prepared through the immunoSEQ multiplex PCR assay. Here the immuneACCESS table is served through TCRdb, limited to in-frame sequences with V and J called. Missing clones are a known gap in these copies; in checked studies unresolved V genes cover under half, and the rest lacks a known reason. The sample has about 78,000 clones on record, around 90% of them singletons. The ten largest make up 0.65% to 0.9% of the sample. Source material: peripheral blood. These receptors were obtained from a woman older than 75 with acute or convalescent COVID-19.

The J gene is TRBJ1-4, the V gene TRBV7-7; 10 positions agree with TRBD1. Losses at the gene ends were 5 bases for V and 6 bases for J; bases not matched to a gene: 9. Germline V lookup: CDR1 SSHAT, CDR2 FNYEAQ (reference sequence). The CDR3 has 16 amino acids. The CDR3 sequence: CASSPLTGTGDEKLFF. The CDR3 bases are TGTGCCAGCAGCCCTTTGACCGGGACAGGGGATGAAAAACTGTTTTTT.

This chain connects TRBV6-5 to TRBJ2-7; 9 bases fit TRBD1. Germline lookup yields CDR1 MNHEY and CDR2 SVGAGI. The CDR3 sequence is 14 residues long. Trimming cost V 6 bases and J 3 bases; bases outside gene matches: 6. CDR3 region: CASSPRDRDYEQYF. As DNA, the CDR3 is TGTGCCAGCAGCCCCCGGGACAGGGACTACGAGCAGTACTTC.

The chain uses TRBV5-1 and TRBJ2-7, with D perhaps TRBD1 (5 bases). Per the germline V gene, CDR1 is SGHRS and CDR2 is YFSETQ. The CDR3 runs 12 residues. Between the trimmed V and J ends, which lost 1 base and 5 bases, there was a span of 7 bases. The CDR3 DNA follows: TGCGCCAGCAGCTTGTACAGGAACGAGCAGTACTTC. It translates to CASSLYRNEQYF.

The chain has TRBV7-2 and TRBJ1-5; D ambiguous. This CDR3 has 15 residues. With 1 base removed from V and 2 bases from J, the gap between germline ends came to 9 bases. Germline CDR1 SGHTA, CDR2 FQGNSA. The CDR3 sequence is CASSLVGSGNQPQHF. The CDR3 DNA reads as TGTGCCAGCAGCTTAGTGGGCTCGGGCAATCAGCCCCAGCATTTT.

The chain links TRBV11-3 to TRBJ2-1, with 7 bases fitting TRBD1. V gave up 5 bases and J gave up 2 bases; unmatched junction bases: 9. Per the germline V gene, CDR1 is SGHNT and CDR2 is YENEEA. The CDR3 extends over 16 amino acids. The CDR3 region is CASSVAGTVPYNEQFF. The CDR3 region has the DNA TGTGCCAGCAGCGTAGCCGGGACAGTGCCCTACAATGAGCAGTTCTTC.

The chain joins TRBV3-1 (or the pseudogene TRBV3-2) to TRBJ2-7; 7 bases fit TRBD1. Looked up from germline, CDR1 is LGHDT and CDR2 is YNNKEL (reference sequence). The V and J ends lost 3 bases and 2 bases, in that order; junction bases with no gene match: 13. The length of the CDR3 is 17 residues. The CDR3 sequence: CASSQGTTGYPTYEQYF. Here the CDR3 DNA reads TGTGCCAGCAGCCAGGGTACGACAGGGTACCCTACCTACGAGCAGTACTTC.

The chain joins TRBV7-9 to TRBJ1-4; TRBD1 might be the D (6 bases). CDR3 length: 13 residues. The germline V and J ends were trimmed by 5 bases and 13 bases, with 17 bases remaining between them. From germline, CDR1 is SEHNR and CDR2 FQNEAQ (reference sequence). The CDR3 reads CASSQSQGKGLFF. CDR3 DNA sequence: TGTGCCAGCAGCCAGAGCCAGGGGAAGGGACTGTTTTTT.

This clone was counted between two and nine times. The V and J genes are TRBV6-1 and TRBJ2-7, with D perhaps TRBD2 (5 bases). V lost 1 base and J lost 2, with 9 bases in between. Germline CDR1 reads MNHNS; CDR2 reads SASEGT. CDR3 length equals 14 residues. The chain's CDR3 is CASSEGEAAYEQYF. Here the CDR3 DNA reads TGTGCCAGCAGTGAAGGAGAAGCGGCCTACGAGCAGTACTTC.

The genes are TRBV29-1 and TRBJ2-3, with 11 bases matching TRBD2. J gave up 2 bases and V 3 bases, and 7 bases lay outside the gene matches. Germline V gene lookup returns CDR1 SQVTM and CDR2 ANQGSEA. The CDR3 has 16 amino acids. In DNA form, the CDR3 reads TGCAGCGTTGATCAGACTAGCGGGACCTACACAGATACGCAGTATTTT. Its protein product is CSVDQTSGTYTDTQYF.

This clone came up once. The V and J genes are TRBV10-3 and TRBJ1-6; a weak D match, TRBD1 (6 bases). This CDR3 comprises 14 residues. From germline, CDR1 is ENHRY and CDR2 SYGVKD. Deletions cut 8 bases from V and 0 bases from J, with 8 bases between. CDR3 in DNA: TGTGCCATCGAGGACAGCTCCTATAATTCACCCCTCCACTTT. It translates to CAIEDSSYNSPLHF.

This clone was seen a few times. V usage is TRBV5-1 and J usage is TRBJ2-1; 13 bases agree with TRBD2. CDR1 is SGHRS, CDR2 YFSETQ, per germline. The CDR3 is made up of 15 amino acids. The V segment lost 3 bases and the J segment 14 bases; nucleotides outside the gene matches: 11. As DNA, the CDR3 is TGCGCCAGCAGCTACGGGACTAGCGGGATAGATAGTAAGTTCTTC. It specifies CASSYGTSGIDSKFF. Full variable domain (missing parts from reference TRBV5-1 and TRBJ2-1): KAGVTQTPRYLIKTRGQQVTLSCSPISGHRSVSWYQQTPGQGLQFLFEYFSETQRNKGNFPGRFSGRQFSNSRSEMNVSTLELGDSALYLCASSYGTSGIDSKFFGPGTRLTVL.

The V gene is TRBV5-1, the J gene TRBJ2-5; TRBD2 agrees at 13 bases. Germline assignment: CDR1 SGHRS and CDR2 YFSETQ. This CDR3 is 15 amino acids long. V trimming: 4 bases; J trimming: 4 bases; junction bases outside the gene matches: 4. CDR3 sequence reads: CASSPGLAGAETQYF. DNA of the CDR3: TGCGCCAGCAGCCCCGGACTAGCGGGGGCAGAGACCCAGTACTTC.

The rearrangement joins TRBV10-1 to TRBJ1-2; 9 bases agree with TRBD1. The CDR3 runs 16 residues. Germline V lookup: CDR1 WNHNN, CDR2 SYGVQD (reference sequence). V lost 1 base to trimming and J lost 7 bases; unmatched junction nucleotides: 10. In DNA, the CDR3 is TGCGCCAGCAGTGAGTTCGAGGGCTCGGACAGGGGTGGCTACACCTTC. Protein: CASSEFEGSDRGGYTF.

This CDR3 reads CASSLEGGNNSPLHF. The CDR3 nucleotides read TGTGCCAGCAGCTTAGAGGGCGGGAATAATTCACCCCTCCACTTT. The genes are TRBV11-2 and TRBJ1-6, with D unresolved. The ends were cut back, 0 bases at V and 5 bases at J, with 8 bases in the middle. Germline CDR1 SGHAT, CDR2 FQNNGV. The length of the CDR3 is 15 residues.

The rearrangement uses TRBV2 and TRBJ2-2; 12 bases match TRBD2. Germline CDR1 is SNHLY and CDR2 is FYNNEI. The length of the CDR3 is 15 residues. V lost 6 bases, J lost 3 bases, and 2 bases stayed unmatched. DNA of the CDR3: TGTGCCAGCAGCGGACTAGCGGGATACACCGGGGAGCTGTTTTTT. It specifies CASSGLAGYTGELFF.

The chain links TRBV7-7 to TRBJ2-7; tentatively, D is TRBD1 (5 bases). Between the trimmed V and J ends, which lost 2 bases and 4 bases, there was a span of 15 bases. The CDR3 is 15 residues long. Germline assignment: CDR1 SSHAT and CDR2 FNYEAQ (reference sequence). CDR3 DNA: TGTGCCAGCAGCTTAATGGACAACCCGACGTACGAGCAGTACTTC. Translated: CASSLMDNPTYEQYF.

The chain couples TRBV25-1 to TRBJ1-1; D is unclear. CDR3 length: 16 amino acids. Germline V gives CDR1 MGHDK, CDR2 SYGVNS. V was pared by 1 base and J by 4 bases, with 16 bases between. In nucleotides, the CDR3 is TGTGCCAGCAGTGAATTCCGGACGGGGAGGATCACTGAAGCTTTCTTT. Translated, it gives CASSEFRTGRITEAFF.

Here the CDR3 reads CASSQGDSAQYF. The DNA of the CDR3 is TGTGCCAGCAGCCAAGGGGACAGCGCTCAGTACTTC. V usage is TRBV3-1 (or the pseudogene TRBV3-2) and J usage is TRBJ2-4, with TRBD1 identical over 7 bases. The CDR3 loop spans 12 amino acids. Germline CDR1 is LGHDT and CDR2 is YNNKEL (reference sequence). The trim removed 1 base at V and 12 bases at J, leaving 3 bases unmatched.

The chain is built from TRBV5-1 and TRBJ2-3; 10 bases are shared with TRBD2. J was trimmed by 5 bases and V by 3 bases; bases with no gene match: 3. The length of the CDR3 is 14 residues. The V gene's germline CDR1 is SGHRS and CDR2 YFSETQ. This CDR3 reads CASSWGTSVDTQYF. CDR3 DNA: TGCGCCAGCAGCTGGGGGACTAGCGTAGATACGCAGTATTTT.

The chain links TRBV6-5 to TRBJ1-6; D ambiguous. Germline V lookup: CDR1 MNHEY, CDR2 SVGAGI. CDR3 size: 15 residues. V was cut by 2 bases and J by 5 bases, with 10 bases left in between. Here the CDR3 reads CASSYVHADNSPLHF. CDR3 nucleotide sequence: TGTGCCAGCAGTTACGTACACGCAGATAATTCACCCCTCCACTTT.